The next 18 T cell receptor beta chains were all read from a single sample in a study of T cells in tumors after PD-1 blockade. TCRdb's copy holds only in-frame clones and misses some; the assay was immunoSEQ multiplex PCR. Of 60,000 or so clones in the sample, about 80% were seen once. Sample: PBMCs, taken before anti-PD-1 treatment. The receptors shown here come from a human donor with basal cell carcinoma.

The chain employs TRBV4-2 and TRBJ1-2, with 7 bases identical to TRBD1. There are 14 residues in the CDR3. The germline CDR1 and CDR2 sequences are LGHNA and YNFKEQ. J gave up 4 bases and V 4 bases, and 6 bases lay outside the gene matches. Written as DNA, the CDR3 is TGTGCCAGCAGCCGCCGACAGGGATCCTATGGCTACACCTTC. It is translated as CASSRRQGSYGYTF.

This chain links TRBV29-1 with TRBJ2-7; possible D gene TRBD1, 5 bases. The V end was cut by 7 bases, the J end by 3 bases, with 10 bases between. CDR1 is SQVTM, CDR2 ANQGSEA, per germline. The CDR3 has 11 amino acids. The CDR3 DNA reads TGCAGCGCGGAGACAGACTACGAGCAGTACTTC. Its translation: CSAETDYEQYF.

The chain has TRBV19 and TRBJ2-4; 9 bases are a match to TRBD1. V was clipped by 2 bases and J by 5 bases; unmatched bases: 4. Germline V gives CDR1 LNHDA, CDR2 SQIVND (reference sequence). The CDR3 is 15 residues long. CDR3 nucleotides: TGTGCCAGTAGTATACGACAGGGGGTGGAAAACATTCAGTACTTC. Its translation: CASSIRQGVENIQYF.

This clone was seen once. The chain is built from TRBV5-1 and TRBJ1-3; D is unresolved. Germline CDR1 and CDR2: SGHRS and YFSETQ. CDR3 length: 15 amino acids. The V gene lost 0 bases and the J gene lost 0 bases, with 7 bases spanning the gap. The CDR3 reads CASSLDGSSGNTIYF. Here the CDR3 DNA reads TGCGCCAGCAGCTTGGACGGGAGCTCTGGAAACACCATATATTTT.

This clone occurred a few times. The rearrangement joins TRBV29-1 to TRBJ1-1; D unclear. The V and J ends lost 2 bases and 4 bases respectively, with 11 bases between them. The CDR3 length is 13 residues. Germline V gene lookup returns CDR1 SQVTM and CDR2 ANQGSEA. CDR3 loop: CSVEMDPGTEAFF. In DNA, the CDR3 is TGCAGCGTTGAAATGGACCCGGGCACTGAAGCTTTCTTT.

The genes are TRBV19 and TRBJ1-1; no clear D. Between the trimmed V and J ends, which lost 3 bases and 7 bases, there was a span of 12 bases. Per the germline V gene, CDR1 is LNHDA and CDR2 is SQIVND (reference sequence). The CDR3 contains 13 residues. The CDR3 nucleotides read TGTGCCAGTAGTATTCTAGGAATTGATGAAGCTTTCTTT. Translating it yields CASSILGIDEAFF.

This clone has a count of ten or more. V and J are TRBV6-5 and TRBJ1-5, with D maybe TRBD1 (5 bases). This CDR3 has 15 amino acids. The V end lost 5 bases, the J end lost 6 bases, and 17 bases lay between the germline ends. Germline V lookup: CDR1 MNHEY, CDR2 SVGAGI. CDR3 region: CASSQIGGGGQPQHF. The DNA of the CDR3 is TGTGCCAGCAGTCAAATTGGGGGGGGTGGTCAGCCCCAGCATTTT.

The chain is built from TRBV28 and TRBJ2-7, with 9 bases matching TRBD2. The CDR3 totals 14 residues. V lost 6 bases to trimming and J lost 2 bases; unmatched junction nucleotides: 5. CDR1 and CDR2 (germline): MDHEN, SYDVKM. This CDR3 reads CASRGGTSPYEQYF. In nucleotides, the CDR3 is TGTGCCAGCAGGGGTGGGACTAGCCCCTACGAGCAGTACTTC.

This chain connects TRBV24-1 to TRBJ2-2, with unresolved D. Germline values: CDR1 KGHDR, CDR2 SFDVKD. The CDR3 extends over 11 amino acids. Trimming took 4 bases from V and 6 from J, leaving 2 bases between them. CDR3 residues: CATSEAGELFF. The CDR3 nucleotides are TGTGCCACCAGTGAAGCCGGGGAGCTGTTTTTT.

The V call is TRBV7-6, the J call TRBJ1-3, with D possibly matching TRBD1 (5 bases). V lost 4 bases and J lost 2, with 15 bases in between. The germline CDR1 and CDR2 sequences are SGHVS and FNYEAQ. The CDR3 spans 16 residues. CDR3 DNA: TGTGCCAGCAGCTCCACGGGCGGGACCCCTGGAAACACCATATATTTT. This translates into CASSSTGGTPGNTIYF.

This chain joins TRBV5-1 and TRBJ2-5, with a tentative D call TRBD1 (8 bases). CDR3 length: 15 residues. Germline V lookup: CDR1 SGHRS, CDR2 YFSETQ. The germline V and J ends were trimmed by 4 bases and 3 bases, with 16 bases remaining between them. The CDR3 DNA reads TGCGCCAGCAGCCCCCGGACAGGGAGGGAAGAGACCCAGTACTTC. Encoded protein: CASSPRTGREETQYF. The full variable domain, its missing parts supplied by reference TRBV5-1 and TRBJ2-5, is KAGVTQTPRYLIKTRGQQVTLSCSPISGHRSVSWYQQTPGQGLQFLFEYFSETQRNKGNFPGRFSGRQFSNSRSEMNVSTLELGDSALYLCASSPRTGREETQYFGPGTRLLVL.

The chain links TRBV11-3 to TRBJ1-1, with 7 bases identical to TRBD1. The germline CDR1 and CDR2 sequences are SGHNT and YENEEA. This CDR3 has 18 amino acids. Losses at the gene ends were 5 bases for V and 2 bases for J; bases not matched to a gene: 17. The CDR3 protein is CASSGTGFLRGANTEAFF. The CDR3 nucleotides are TGTGCCAGCAGCGGTACAGGGTTCCTCAGGGGGGCTAACACTGAAGCTTTCTTT.

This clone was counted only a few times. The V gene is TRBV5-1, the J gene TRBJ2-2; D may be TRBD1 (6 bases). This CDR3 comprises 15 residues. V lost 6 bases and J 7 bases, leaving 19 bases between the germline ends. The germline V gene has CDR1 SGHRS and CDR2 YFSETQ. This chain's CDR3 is CASTMVRGQGGELFF. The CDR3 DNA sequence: TGCGCCAGCACCATGGTCAGGGGCCAGGGCGGGGAGCTGTTTTTT.

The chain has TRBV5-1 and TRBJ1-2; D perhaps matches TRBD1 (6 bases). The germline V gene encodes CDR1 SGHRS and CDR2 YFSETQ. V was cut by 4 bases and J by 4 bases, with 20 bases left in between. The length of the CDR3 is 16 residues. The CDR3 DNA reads TGCGCCAGCAGCCTCCTGTTAACTGGACAGATCTATGGCTACACCTTC. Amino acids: CASSLLLTGQIYGYTF.

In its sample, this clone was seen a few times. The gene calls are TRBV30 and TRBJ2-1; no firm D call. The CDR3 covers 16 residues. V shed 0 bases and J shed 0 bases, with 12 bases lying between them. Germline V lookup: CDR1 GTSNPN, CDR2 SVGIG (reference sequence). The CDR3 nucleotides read TGTGCCTGGAGTGTGGGTTACACTTACTCCTACAATGAGCAGTTCTTC. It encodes CAWSVGYTYSYNEQFF.

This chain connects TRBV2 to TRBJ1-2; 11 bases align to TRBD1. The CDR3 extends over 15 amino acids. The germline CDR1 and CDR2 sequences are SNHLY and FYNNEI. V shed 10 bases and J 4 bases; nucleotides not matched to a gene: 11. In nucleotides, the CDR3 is TGTGCCACCCAACCGGACAGGGGGCGACTCTATGGCTACACCTTC. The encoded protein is CATQPDRGRLYGYTF.

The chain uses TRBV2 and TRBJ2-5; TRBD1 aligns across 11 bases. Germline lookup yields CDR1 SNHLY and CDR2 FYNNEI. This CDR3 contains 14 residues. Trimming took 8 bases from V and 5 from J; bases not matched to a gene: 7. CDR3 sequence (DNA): TGTGCCAGCGCCGGGACAGGGGGGCGGGAGACCCAGTACTTC. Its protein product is CASAGTGGRETQYF. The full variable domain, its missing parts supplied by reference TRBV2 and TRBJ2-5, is EPEVTQTPSHQVTQMGQEVILRCVPISNHLYFYWYRQILGQKVEFLVSFYNNEISEKSEIFDDQFSVERPDGSNFTLKIRSTKLEDSAMYFCASAGTGGRETQYFGPGTRLLVL.

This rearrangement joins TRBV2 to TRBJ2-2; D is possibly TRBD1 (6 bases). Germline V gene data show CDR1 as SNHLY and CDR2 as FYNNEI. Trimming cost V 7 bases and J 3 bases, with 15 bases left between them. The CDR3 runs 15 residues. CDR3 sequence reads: CASIQSRTDTGELFF. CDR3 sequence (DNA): TGTGCCAGCATTCAAAGTCGGACAGACACCGGGGAGCTGTTTTTT.